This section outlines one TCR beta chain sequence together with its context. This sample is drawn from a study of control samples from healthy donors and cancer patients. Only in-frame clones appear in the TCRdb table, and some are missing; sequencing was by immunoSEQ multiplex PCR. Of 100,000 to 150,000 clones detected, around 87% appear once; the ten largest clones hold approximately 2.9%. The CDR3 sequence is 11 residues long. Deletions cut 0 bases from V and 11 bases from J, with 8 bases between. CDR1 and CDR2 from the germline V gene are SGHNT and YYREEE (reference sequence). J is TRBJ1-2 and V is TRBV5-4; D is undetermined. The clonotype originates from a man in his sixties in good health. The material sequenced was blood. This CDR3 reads CASSLGQWYTF. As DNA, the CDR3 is TGTGCCAGCAGCTTGGGGCAGTGGTACACCTTC.